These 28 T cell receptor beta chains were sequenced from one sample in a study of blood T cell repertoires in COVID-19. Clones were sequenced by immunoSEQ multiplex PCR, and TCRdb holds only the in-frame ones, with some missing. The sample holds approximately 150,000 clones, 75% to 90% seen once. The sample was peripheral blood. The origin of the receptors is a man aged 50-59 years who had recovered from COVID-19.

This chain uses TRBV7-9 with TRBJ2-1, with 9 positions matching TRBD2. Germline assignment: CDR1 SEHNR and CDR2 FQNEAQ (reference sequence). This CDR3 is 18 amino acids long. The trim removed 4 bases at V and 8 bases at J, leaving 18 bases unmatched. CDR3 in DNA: TGTGCCAGCAGCTCTACCTCCCGGGCTAGCGGGGTCAGGGATGAGCAGTTCTTC. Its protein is CASSSTSRASGVRDEQFF.

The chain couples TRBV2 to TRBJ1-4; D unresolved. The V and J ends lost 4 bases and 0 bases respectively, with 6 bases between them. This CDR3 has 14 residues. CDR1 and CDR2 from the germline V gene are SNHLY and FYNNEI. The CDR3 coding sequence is TGTGCCAGCAGTGTCCTATCAACTAATGAAAAACTGTTTTTT. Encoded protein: CASSVLSTNEKLFF.

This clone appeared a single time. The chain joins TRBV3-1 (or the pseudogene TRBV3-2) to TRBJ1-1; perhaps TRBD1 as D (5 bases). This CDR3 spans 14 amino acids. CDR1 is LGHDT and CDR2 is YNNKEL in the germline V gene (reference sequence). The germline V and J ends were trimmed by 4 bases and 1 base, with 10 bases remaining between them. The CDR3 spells CASSLVGGNTEAFF. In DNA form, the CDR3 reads TGTGCCAGCAGCCTAGTCGGGGGGAACACTGAAGCTTTCTTT.

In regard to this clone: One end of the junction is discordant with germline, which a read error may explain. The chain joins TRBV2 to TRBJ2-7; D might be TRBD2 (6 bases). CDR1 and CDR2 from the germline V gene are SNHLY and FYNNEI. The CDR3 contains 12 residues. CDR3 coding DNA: TGTGCCAGCAGTCGACGGGACTCCGGAGGGTGGTTC. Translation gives CASSRRDSGGWF.

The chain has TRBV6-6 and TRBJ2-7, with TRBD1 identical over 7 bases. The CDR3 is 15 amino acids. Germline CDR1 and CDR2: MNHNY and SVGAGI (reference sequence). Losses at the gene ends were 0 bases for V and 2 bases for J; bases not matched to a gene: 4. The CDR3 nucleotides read TGTGCCAGCAGTTACTCGAGTACAGGGGCCTACGAGCAGTACTTC. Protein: CASSYSSTGAYEQYF.

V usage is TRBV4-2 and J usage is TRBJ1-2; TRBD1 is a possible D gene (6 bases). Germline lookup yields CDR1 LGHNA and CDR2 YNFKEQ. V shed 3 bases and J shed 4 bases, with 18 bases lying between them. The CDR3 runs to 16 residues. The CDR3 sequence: CASSHDGSGASYGYTF. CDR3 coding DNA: TGTGCCAGCAGCCATGATGGTTCAGGGGCTAGCTATGGCTACACCTTC.

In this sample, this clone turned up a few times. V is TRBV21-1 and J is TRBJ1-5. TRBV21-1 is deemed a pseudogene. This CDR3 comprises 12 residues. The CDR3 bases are TGTGCCAGCAGCACCGAGTATCAGCCCCAGCATTTT. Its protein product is CASSTEYQPQHF.

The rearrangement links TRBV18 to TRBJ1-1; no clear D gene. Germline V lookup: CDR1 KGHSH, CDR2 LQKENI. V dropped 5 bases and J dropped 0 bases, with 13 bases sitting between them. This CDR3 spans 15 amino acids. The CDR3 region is CASSKREAVNTEAFF. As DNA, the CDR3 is TGTGCCAGCTCAAAACGGGAGGCGGTGAACACTGAAGCTTTCTTT.

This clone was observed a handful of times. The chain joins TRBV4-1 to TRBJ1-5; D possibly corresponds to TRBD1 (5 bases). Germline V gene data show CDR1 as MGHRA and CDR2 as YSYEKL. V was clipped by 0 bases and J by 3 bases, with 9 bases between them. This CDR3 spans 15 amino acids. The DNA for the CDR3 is TGCGCCAGCAGCCAAGAAGGCGGACACAATCAGCCCCAGCATTTT. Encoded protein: CASSQEGGHNQPQHF.

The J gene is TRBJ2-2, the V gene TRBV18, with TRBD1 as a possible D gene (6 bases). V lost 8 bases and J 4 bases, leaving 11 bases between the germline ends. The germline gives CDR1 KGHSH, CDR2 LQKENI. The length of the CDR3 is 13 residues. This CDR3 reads CASVDSATGELFF. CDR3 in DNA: TGTGCCAGCGTGGACAGCGCCACCGGGGAGCTGTTTTTT.

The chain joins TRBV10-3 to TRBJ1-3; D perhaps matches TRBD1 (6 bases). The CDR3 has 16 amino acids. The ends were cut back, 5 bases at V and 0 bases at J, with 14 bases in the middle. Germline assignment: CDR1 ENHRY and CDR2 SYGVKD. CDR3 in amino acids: CAISSGTQSSGNTIYF. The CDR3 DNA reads TGTGCCATCAGTTCCGGGACACAGAGCTCTGGAAACACCATATATTTT.

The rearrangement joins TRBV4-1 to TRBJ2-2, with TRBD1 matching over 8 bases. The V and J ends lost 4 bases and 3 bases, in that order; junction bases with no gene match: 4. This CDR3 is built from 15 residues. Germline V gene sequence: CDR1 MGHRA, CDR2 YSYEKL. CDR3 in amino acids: CASSPGQGYTGELFF. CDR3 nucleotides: TGCGCCAGCAGCCCTGGACAGGGATACACCGGGGAGCTGTTTTTT.

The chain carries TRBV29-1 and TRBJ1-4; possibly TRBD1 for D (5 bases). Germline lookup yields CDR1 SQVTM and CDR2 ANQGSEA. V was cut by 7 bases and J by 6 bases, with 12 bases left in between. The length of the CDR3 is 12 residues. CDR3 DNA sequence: TGCAGCGCCCGAACGGGGGATGAAAAACTGTTTTTT. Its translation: CSARTGDEKLFF. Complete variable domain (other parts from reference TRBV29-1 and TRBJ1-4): SAVISQKPSRDICQRGTSLTIQCQVDSQVTMMFWYRQQPGQSLTLIATANQGSEATYESGFVIDKFPISRPNLTFSTLTVSNMSPEDSSIYLCSARTGDEKLFFGSGTQLSVL.

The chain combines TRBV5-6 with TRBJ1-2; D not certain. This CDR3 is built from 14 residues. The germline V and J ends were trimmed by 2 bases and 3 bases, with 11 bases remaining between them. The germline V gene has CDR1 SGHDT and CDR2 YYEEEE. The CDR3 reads CASSFGSAYYGYTF. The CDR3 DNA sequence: TGTGCCAGCAGCTTCGGGTCAGCTTACTATGGCTACACCTTC.

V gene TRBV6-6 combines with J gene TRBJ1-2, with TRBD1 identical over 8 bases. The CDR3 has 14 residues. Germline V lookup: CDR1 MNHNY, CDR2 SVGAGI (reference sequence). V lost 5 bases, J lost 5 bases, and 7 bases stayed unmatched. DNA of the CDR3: TGTGCCAGCAGTGCAGGGGGCGCCGGGTATGGCTACACCTTC. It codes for CASSAGGAGYGYTF.

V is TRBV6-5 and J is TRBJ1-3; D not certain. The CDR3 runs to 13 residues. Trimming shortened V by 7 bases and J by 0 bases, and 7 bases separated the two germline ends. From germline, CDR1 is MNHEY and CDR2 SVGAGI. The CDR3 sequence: CASTDTSGNTIYF. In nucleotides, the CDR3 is TGTGCCAGCACCGACACCTCTGGAAACACCATATATTTT.

The CDR3 DNA sequence: TGTGCCAGCAGCGTTCGGCCAGGGGCGGCAGATACGCAGTATTTT. Translating gives CASSVRPGAADTQYF. The chain recombines TRBV9 with TRBJ2-3, with D perhaps matching TRBD1 (6 bases). Germline V CDR1 and CDR2: SGDLS, YYNGEE. The CDR3 contains 15 residues. V lost 2 bases to trimming and J lost 4 bases, with 14 bases between them.

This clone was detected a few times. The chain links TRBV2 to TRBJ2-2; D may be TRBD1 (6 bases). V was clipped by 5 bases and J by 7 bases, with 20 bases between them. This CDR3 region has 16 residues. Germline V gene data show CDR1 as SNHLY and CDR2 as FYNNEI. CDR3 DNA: TGTGCCAGCAGTCTTCACGCACAGGGTCTGGGCGGGGAGCTGTTTTTT. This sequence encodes CASSLHAQGLGGELFF.

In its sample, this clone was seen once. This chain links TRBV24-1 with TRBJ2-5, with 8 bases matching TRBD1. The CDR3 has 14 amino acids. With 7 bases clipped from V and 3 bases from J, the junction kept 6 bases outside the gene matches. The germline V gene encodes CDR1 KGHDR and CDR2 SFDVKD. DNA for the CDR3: TGTGCCACCAGCGCAGGACAGGGCAAAGAGACCCAGTACTTC. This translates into CATSAGQGKETQYF.

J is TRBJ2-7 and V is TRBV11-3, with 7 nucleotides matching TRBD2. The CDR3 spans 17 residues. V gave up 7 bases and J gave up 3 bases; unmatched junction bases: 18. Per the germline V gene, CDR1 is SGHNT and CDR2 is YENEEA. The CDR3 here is CASKLRRASGVFYEQYF. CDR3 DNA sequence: TGTGCCAGCAAGCTCCGCCGGGCTAGCGGAGTTTTCTACGAGCAGTACTTC.

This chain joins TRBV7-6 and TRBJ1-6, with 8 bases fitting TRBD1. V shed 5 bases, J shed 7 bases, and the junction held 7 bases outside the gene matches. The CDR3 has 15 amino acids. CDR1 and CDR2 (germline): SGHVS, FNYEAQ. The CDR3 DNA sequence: TGTGCCAGCAGCAGATCGGGACAGGAGAATTCACCCCTCCACTTT. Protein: CASSRSGQENSPLHF.

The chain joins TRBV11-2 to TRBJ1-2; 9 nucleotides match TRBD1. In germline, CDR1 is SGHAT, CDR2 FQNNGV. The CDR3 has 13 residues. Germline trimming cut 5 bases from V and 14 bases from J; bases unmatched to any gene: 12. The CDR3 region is CASSAPDRGSWTF. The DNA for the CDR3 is TGTGCCAGCAGCGCCCCGGACAGGGGAAGTTGGACCTTC.

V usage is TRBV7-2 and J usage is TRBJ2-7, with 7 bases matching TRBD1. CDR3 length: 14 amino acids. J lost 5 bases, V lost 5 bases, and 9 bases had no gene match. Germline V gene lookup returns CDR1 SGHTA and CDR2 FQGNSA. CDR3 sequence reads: CASSDRIGGDEQYF. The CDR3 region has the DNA TGTGCCAGCAGCGACCGGATAGGGGGCGACGAGCAGTACTTC.

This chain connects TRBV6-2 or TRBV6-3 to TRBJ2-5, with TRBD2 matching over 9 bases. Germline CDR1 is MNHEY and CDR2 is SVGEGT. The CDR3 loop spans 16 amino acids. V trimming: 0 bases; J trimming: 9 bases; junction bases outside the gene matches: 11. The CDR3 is CASSYSNLAGFSPQYF. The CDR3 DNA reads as TGTGCCAGCAGTTACTCGAATCTAGCGGGGTTTTCGCCCCAGTACTTC.

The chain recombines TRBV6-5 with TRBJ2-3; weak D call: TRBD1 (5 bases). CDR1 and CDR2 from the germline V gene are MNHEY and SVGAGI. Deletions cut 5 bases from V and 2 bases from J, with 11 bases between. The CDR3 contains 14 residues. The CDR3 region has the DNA TGTGCCAGCAGTACCGGACACCACACAGATACGCAGTATTTT. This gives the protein CASSTGHHTDTQYF.

The CDR3 coding sequence is TGTGCCAGCATCGGAGAAGGGGGCTTGGGCACTGAAGCTTTCTTT. Translated, it gives CASIGEGGLGTEAFF. The V and J genes are TRBV6-6 and TRBJ1-1; 7 positions match TRBD1. V trimming: 7 bases; J trimming: 4 bases; junction bases outside the gene matches: 12. CDR1 and CDR2 from the germline V gene are MNHNY and SVGAGI (reference sequence). There are 15 residues in the CDR3.

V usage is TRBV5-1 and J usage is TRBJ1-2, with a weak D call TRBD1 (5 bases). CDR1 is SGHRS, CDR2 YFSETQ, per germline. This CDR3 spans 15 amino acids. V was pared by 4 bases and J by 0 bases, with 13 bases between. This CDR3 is CASSISGSTNYGYTF. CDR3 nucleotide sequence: TGCGCCAGCAGCATATCAGGGTCTACTAACTATGGCTACACCTTC.

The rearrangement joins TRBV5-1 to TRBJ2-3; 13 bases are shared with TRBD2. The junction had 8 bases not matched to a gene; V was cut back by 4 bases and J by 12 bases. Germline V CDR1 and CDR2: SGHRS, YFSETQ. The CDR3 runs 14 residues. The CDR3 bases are TGCGCCAGCAGCACAGGACTAGCGGGGGCAGTACAGTATTTT. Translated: CASSTGLAGAVQYF.